The 26 T cell receptor beta chains presented below share a single source sample, sequenced in a study of blood T cell repertoires in COVID-19. This table comes from immunoSEQ multiplex PCR, and its TCRdb copy is limited to in-frame clones, with some not included. The sample contains hundreds of thousands of clones, approximately 90% of which appear only once. Material: peripheral blood. Receptors originate from a man aged 55 to 70 with COVID-19, enrolled during active disease.

The CDR3 nucleotides read TGTGCCAGCAGCTTAACCCCTGGCAGGGACTACGAGCAGTACTTC. Translation: CASSLTPGRDYEQYF. The V gene is TRBV7-3, the J gene TRBJ2-7; a weak D match, TRBD1 (5 bases). V gave up 0 bases and J gave up 3 bases, with 12 bases separating them. Germline-derived CDR1 and CDR2 are SGHTA and FQGTGA. The CDR3 consists of 15 residues. The full variable domain, its missing parts supplied by reference TRBV7-3 and TRBJ2-7, is GAGVSQTPSNKVTEKGKYVELRCDPISGHTALYWYRQSLGQGPEFLIYFQGTGAADDSGLPNDRFFAVRPEGSVSTLKIQRTERGDSAVYLCASSLTPGRDYEQYFGPGTRLTVT.

The chain joins TRBV6-5 to TRBJ2-1, with 15 bases identical to TRBD2. The CDR3 consists of 16 residues. Germline V lookup: CDR1 MNHEY, CDR2 SVGAGI. V was clipped by 4 bases and J by 9 bases; unmatched bases: 7. CDR3 DNA sequence: TGTGCCAGCAGTTGGGGACTAGCGGGAGGTGGAGCTGAGCAGTTCTTC. It encodes CASSWGLAGGGAEQFF.

A word on this clone: Other DNA sequences in this specimen translate into the identical CDR3. This chain uses TRBV5-1 with TRBJ1-2; 11 positions match TRBD1. CDR1 and CDR2 from the germline V gene are SGHRS and YFSETQ. There are 14 residues in the CDR3. With 4 bases clipped from V and 6 bases from J, the junction kept 5 bases outside the gene matches. The CDR3 loop reads CASSPGQGADGYTF. Here the CDR3 DNA reads TGCGCCAGCAGCCCAGGACAGGGGGCGGATGGCTACACCTTC. The full variable domain, completed using reference TRBV5-1 and TRBJ1-2, is KAGVTQTPRYLIKTRGQQVTLSCSPISGHRSVSWYQQTPGQGLQFLFEYFSETQRNKGNFPGRFSGRQFSNSRSEMNVSTLELGDSALYLCASSPGQGADGYTFGSGTRLTVV.

This clone was seen just once. The chain couples TRBV3-1 (or the pseudogene TRBV3-2) to TRBJ1-2, with D hard to call. Germline V gives CDR1 LGHDT, CDR2 YNNKEL (reference sequence). Between the trimmed V and J ends, which lost 4 bases and 3 bases, there was a span of 9 bases. The CDR3 totals 13 residues. Here the CDR3 DNA reads TGTGCCAGCAGCCGGCTGACTGACTATGGCTACACCTTC. This encodes CASSRLTDYGYTF.

The genes are TRBV10-3 and TRBJ1-2; D is possibly TRBD1 (5 bases). This CDR3 has 16 residues. Trimming shortened V by 0 bases and J by 8 bases, and 19 bases separated the two germline ends. The V gene's germline CDR1 is ENHRY and CDR2 SYGVKD. The CDR3 nucleotides are TGTGCCATCAGTGAGTCGGTCTCAGGTTTTCAGGGAGGCTACACCTTC. This codes for CAISESVSGFQGGYTF.

J is TRBJ1-5 and V is TRBV19; TRBD1 agrees at 10 bases. Germline CDR1 is LNHDA and CDR2 is SQIVND (reference sequence). With V trimmed by 8 bases and J by 8 bases, 15 bases remained unmatched. The CDR3 runs to 16 residues. The CDR3 DNA follows: TGTGCCAGTCGATCTTTCGACAGGGGGCTCTTGGAGCCCCAGCATTTT. This translates into CASRSFDRGLLEPQHF.

This chain joins TRBV21-1 and TRBJ1-4; the DNA was not compared with TRBD1, the D call given in the table. TRBV21-1 is termed a pseudogene. The CDR3 covers 14 residues. The CDR3 bases are TGTGCCAGCAGCAAAGTGGACAGGGGGGAAAAACTGTTTTTT. Translated, it gives CASSKVDRGEKLFF.

The V and J genes are TRBV7-2 and TRBJ2-7, with D unclear. The CDR3 contains 13 residues. Germline lookup yields CDR1 SGHTA and CDR2 FQGNSA. The V and J ends lost 1 base and 6 bases respectively, with 10 bases between them. CDR3 sequence reads: CASSLEIPGEQYF. The CDR3 DNA reads as TGTGCCAGCAGCTTAGAAATCCCGGGCGAGCAGTACTTC. Variable domain in full (rest from reference TRBV7-2 and TRBJ2-7): GAGVSQSPSNKVTEKGKDVELRCDPISGHTALYWYRQSLGQGLEFLIYFQGNSAPDKSGLPSDRFSAERTGGSVSTLTIQRTQQEDSAVYLCASSLEIPGEQYFGPGTRLTVT.

The J gene is TRBJ2-2, the V gene TRBV4-2; 8 nucleotides line up with TRBD2. CDR1 and CDR2 (germline): LGHNA, YNFKEQ. This CDR3 region has 17 residues. J was trimmed by 6 bases and V by 0 bases; bases with no gene match: 9. This chain's CDR3 is CASSQDRAGAGPGELFF. As DNA, the CDR3 is TGTGCCAGCAGCCAAGATCGAGCGGGGGCGGGCCCCGGGGAGCTGTTTTTT.

The chain uses TRBV27 and TRBJ2-1, with 9 bases aligning to TRBD1. CDR1 and CDR2 (germline): MNHEY, SMNVEV (reference sequence). J lost 4 bases, V lost 2 bases, and 6 bases had no gene match. The CDR3 runs to 16 residues. CDR3 in amino acids: CASSLKGQGVYNEQFF. The CDR3 DNA follows: TGTGCCAGCAGTTTAAAGGGACAGGGCGTTTACAATGAGCAGTTCTTC.

V and J are TRBV19 and TRBJ1-2; the match to TRBD1 covers 8 bases. V lost 5 bases, J lost 0 bases, and 5 bases stayed unmatched. The length of the CDR3 is 15 residues. Germline V gene sequence: CDR1 LNHDA, CDR2 SQIVND (reference sequence). CDR3 region: CASSPWDRPNYGYTF. DNA of the CDR3: TGTGCCAGTAGTCCCTGGGACAGGCCTAACTATGGCTACACCTTC.

The V call is TRBV30, the J call TRBJ1-5, with 8 bases aligning to TRBD1. V was clipped by 5 bases and J by 2 bases; unmatched bases: 5. Looked up from germline, CDR1 is GTSNPN and CDR2 is SVGIG (reference sequence). The CDR3 length is 14 residues. The CDR3 loop is CAWGKQGGNQPQHF. CDR3 sequence (DNA): TGTGCCTGGGGCAAACAGGGGGGCAATCAGCCCCAGCATTTT. The variable domain in full, completed from reference TRBV30 and TRBJ1-5, reads SQTIHQWPATLVQPVGSPLSLECTVEGTSNPNLYWYRQAAGRGLQLLFYSVGIGQISSEVPQNLSASRPQDRQFILSSKKLLLSDSGFYLCAWGKQGGNQPQHFGDGTRLSIL.

The chain uses TRBV7-9 and TRBJ1-1; 9 bases agree with TRBD1. The CDR3 contains 12 residues. V shed 5 bases, J shed 10 bases, and the junction held 5 bases outside the gene matches. Germline V gene data show CDR1 as SEHNR and CDR2 as FQNEAQ (reference sequence). DNA for the CDR3: TGTGCCAGCAGCCCGGGACAGGGAAGAGCTTTCTTT. Protein product: CASSPGQGRAFF.

The chain uses TRBV29-1 and TRBJ2-1, with a tentative D call TRBD2 (6 bases). The germline CDR1 and CDR2 sequences are SQVTM and ANQGSEA. This CDR3 comprises 14 residues. Trimming pared 0 bases from V and 9 bases from J, leaving 15 bases between. The CDR3 nucleotides are TGCAGCGTTGAAGACCCGAGGAGGAGGGGTGAGCAGTTCTTC. Encoded protein: CSVEDPRRRGEQFF.

For the CDR3, the DNA is TGTGCCAGCAGTTTTCCGGAGGGCCGGCTGACAGATACGCAGTATTTT. This encodes CASSFPEGRLTDTQYF. The gene calls are TRBV28 and TRBJ2-3, with D perhaps matching TRBD2 (6 bases). Germline V gene data show CDR1 as MDHEN and CDR2 as SYDVKM. V was trimmed by 3 bases and J by 3 bases, leaving 16 bases between them. CDR3 length: 16 residues.

The chain recombines TRBV11-2 with TRBJ2-2, with a tentative D call TRBD2 (7 bases). Deletions cut 2 bases from V and 6 bases from J, with 16 bases between. CDR3 size: 16 residues. The germline CDR1 and CDR2 sequences are SGHAT and FQNNGV. The CDR3 region is CASSLIGRGRAGELFF. The CDR3 DNA reads TGTGCCAGCAGCTTAATCGGAAGGGGGAGGGCCGGGGAGCTGTTTTTT.

The chain is built from TRBV9 and TRBJ2-2; 9 bases are a match to TRBD2. CDR3 length: 16 residues. V gave up 0 bases and J gave up 6 bases; unmatched junction bases: 6. CDR1 SGDLS and CDR2 YYNGEE come from the germline V gene. DNA for the CDR3: TGTGCCAGCAGCGTAGAGGGCGGGAGGGCCCCCGGGGAGCTGTTTTTT. It codes for CASSVEGGRAPGELFF. Full variable domain (outside the CDR3, taken from reference TRBV9 and TRBJ2-2): DSGVTQTPKHLITATGQRVTLRCSPRSGDLSVYWYQQSLDQGLQFLIQYYNGEERAKGNILERFSAQQFPDLHSELNLSSLELGDSALYFCASSVEGGRAPGELFFGEGSRLTVL.

The CDR3 loop is CASSSRGSGGVYNEQFF. The DNA for the CDR3 is TGTGCCAGCAGCTCCCGTGGTAGCGGGGGAGTATACAATGAGCAGTTCTTC. The gene calls are TRBV11-2 and TRBJ2-1; TRBD2 agrees at 9 bases. V gave up 4 bases and J gave up 4 bases; unmatched junction bases: 11. Looked up from germline, CDR1 is SGHAT and CDR2 is FQNNGV. CDR3 length: 17 amino acids.

Here the CDR3 DNA reads TGTGCCAGCAGCTTGTGGGGGGGATCTGGAAACACCATATATTTT. It encodes CASSLWGGSGNTIYF. This chain connects TRBV5-6 to TRBJ1-3, with a possible D match to TRBD1 (5 bases). The germline V gene encodes CDR1 SGHDT and CDR2 YYEEEE. This CDR3 contains 15 residues. Trimming took off 1 base at V and 1 base at J, with 9 bases between the two ends. Supplemented by reference TRBV5-6 and TRBJ1-3, the full variable domain reads DAGVTQSPTHLIKTRGQQVTLRCSPKSGHDTVSWYQQALGQGPQFIFQYYEEEERQRGNFPDRFSGHQFPNYSSELNVNALLLGDSALYLCASSLWGGSGNTIYFGEGSWLTVV.

V and J are TRBV7-6 and TRBJ2-1, with TRBD2 as a possible D gene (6 bases). Germline-derived CDR1 and CDR2 are SGHVS and FNYEAQ. V was pared by 0 bases and J by 8 bases, with 8 bases between. CDR3 size: 13 residues. CDR3 protein: CASSLAPSDEQFF. The CDR3 DNA sequence: TGTGCCAGCAGCTTAGCGCCTAGCGATGAGCAGTTCTTC.

The chain uses TRBV10-3 and TRBJ2-1; 10 bases align to TRBD2. The CDR3 loop spans 15 amino acids. CDR1 ENHRY and CDR2 SYGVKD come from the germline V gene. After removal of 5 bases from V and 7 bases from J, the junction contained 8 bases not matched to a gene. In nucleotides, the CDR3 is TGTGCCATCAGTCCGGGACTAGCGTTTATAAATGAGCAGTTCTTC. The encoded protein is CAISPGLAFINEQFF.

The chain joins TRBV18 to TRBJ1-3; unclear D gene. V lost 0 bases and J lost 4, with 4 bases in between. The CDR3 runs to 13 residues. Germline V gene data show CDR1 as KGHSH and CDR2 as LQKENI. The CDR3 DNA reads as TGTGCCAGCTCACCACCCCCGGGAAACACCATATATTTT. This gives the protein CASSPPPGNTIYF.

This sequence joins TRBV7-3 and TRBJ2-6, with 7 bases that match TRBD1. Germline CDR1 SGHTA, CDR2 FQGTGA. CDR3 length: 15 amino acids. Trimming removed 5 bases from V and 2 bases from J; junction bases left unmatched: 3. The CDR3 protein is CASSLDRAGANVLTF. In DNA form, the CDR3 reads TGTGCCAGCAGCCTAGACAGGGCTGGGGCCAACGTCCTGACTTTC.

The chain couples TRBV5-8 to TRBJ2-2, with D possibly matching TRBD2 (5 bases). Trimming shortened V by 4 bases and J by 5 bases, and 15 bases separated the two germline ends. CDR1 and CDR2 from the germline V gene are SGHTS and YDEGEE. The CDR3 covers 15 residues. The CDR3 DNA is TGTGCCAGCAGCCCGAGGGAGAGGAGGACCGGGGAGCTGTTTTTT. Translated: CASSPRERRTGELFF.

J is TRBJ2-1 and V is TRBV7-2; the match to TRBD1 covers 9 bases. The CDR3 has 15 residues. Germline trimming cut 5 bases from V and 7 bases from J; bases unmatched to any gene: 9. Germline values: CDR1 SGHTA, CDR2 FQGNSA. CDR3 in amino acids: CASSIYRGLRNEQFF. As DNA, the CDR3 is TGTGCCAGCAGCATCTACAGGGGGCTACGGAATGAGCAGTTCTTC.

The gene calls are TRBV7-8 and TRBJ1-1; D is undetermined. Trimming pared 7 bases from V and 2 bases from J, leaving 23 bases between. CDR1 and CDR2 (germline): SGHVS, FQNEAQ. The CDR3 consists of 17 residues. CDR3 DNA: TGTGCCAGCAACCTAGGAGGGTATCGGCAAAGAAACACTGAAGCTTTCTTT. Residues: CASNLGGYRQRNTEAFF.